These 22 T cell receptor beta chains originate from one sample sequenced in a study of beta chain features in type 1 diabetes. Study-wide points: A moderate, significant TCRB CDR3 shortening appeared in type 1 diabetes across four CD4+ subsets.

Expressed TCRB transcripts got sequenced, as all isolated RNA was reverse transcribed. TCRdb's table, derived via immunoSEQ multiplex PCR, lists solely in-frame clones and lacks some. This table holds nearly 700,000 clones, roughly an eighth found once. No antigen has been identified for these receptors. Sequenced: naive CD4+ T cells from blood. The receptors originated from a man aged 18-30 years with type 1 diabetes.

The rearrangement joins TRBV7-2 to TRBJ2-7; no firm D call. Germline CDR1 SGHTA, CDR2 FQGNSA. V was shortened by 1 base and J by 3 bases, with 10 bases between the two germline ends. The CDR3 loop spans 14 amino acids. CDR3: CASSLGEGVYEQYF. CDR3 DNA sequence: TGTGCCAGCAGCTTAGGAGAAGGTGTCTACGAGCAGTACTTC.

The gene calls are TRBV7-8 and TRBJ2-5, with D perhaps matching TRBD2 (6 bases). V was pared by 2 bases and J by 6 bases, with 16 bases between. Germline CDR1 is SGHVS and CDR2 is FQNEAQ. The CDR3 runs to 15 residues. The CDR3 region is CASSLPGLKTKTQYF. The CDR3 DNA sequence: TGTGCCAGCAGCTTACCGGGACTCAAAACGAAGACCCAGTACTTC.

Only a few counts were recorded for this clone. The DNA of the CDR3 is TGTGCCTGGAGTGCGGCCGAGGGCTCGAGGGCTTTCTTT. Protein product: CAWSAAEGSRAFF. The J gene is TRBJ1-1, the V gene TRBV30; D is uncertain. The CDR3 extends over 13 amino acids. The V gene's germline CDR1 is GTSNPN and CDR2 SVGIG (reference sequence). V was pared by 1 base and J by 11 bases, with 17 bases between.

This clone was seen a handful of times. The chain has TRBV19 and TRBJ2-7; maybe TRBD1 (6 bases). This CDR3 has 14 amino acids. Germline CDR1 is LNHDA and CDR2 is SQIVND (reference sequence). Trimming stripped 6 bases from V and 0 bases from J, with 12 bases between. CDR3 coding DNA: TGTGCCAGTAGGTCCAGGGGAAGCTCCTACGAGCAGTACTTC. Translating it yields CASRSRGSSYEQYF.

The sample holds a few counts of this clone. This chain uses TRBV5-6 with TRBJ1-2; a weak D match, TRBD1 (5 bases). V shed 3 bases and J shed 2 bases, with 14 bases lying between them. The CDR3 runs 15 residues. Germline V gives CDR1 SGHDT, CDR2 YYEEEE. The CDR3 bases are TGTGCCAGCAGCTCGTGGGACCGTCCAAACTATGGCTACACCTTC. Encoded protein: CASSSWDRPNYGYTF.

This clone has more than one count but fewer than ten. The chain carries TRBV13 and TRBJ2-1, with 7 bases matching TRBD1. V trimming: 4 bases; J trimming: 0 bases; junction bases outside the gene matches: 6. Looked up from germline, CDR1 is PRHDT and CDR2 is FYEKMQ (reference sequence). The CDR3 sequence is 16 residues long. The CDR3 reads CASSSRQGISYNEQFF. The CDR3 DNA reads TGTGCCAGCAGCTCCAGACAGGGCATCTCCTACAATGAGCAGTTCTTC.

The CDR3 DNA sequence: TGCGCCAGCAGCCAAGGTTTTGCAGATACGCAGTATTTT. Translation: CASSQGFADTQYF. This rearrangement joins TRBV4-1 to TRBJ2-3, with D hard to call. V shed 1 base and J shed 4 bases, with 6 bases lying between them. Germline-derived CDR1 and CDR2 are MGHRA and YSYEKL. This CDR3 has 13 amino acids.

This sequence joins TRBV23-1 and TRBJ1-6, with unresolved D. TRBV23-1 is noted as an ORF with a role that remains uncertain. The CDR3 has 15 residues. Trimming took off 0 bases at V and 5 bases at J, with 8 bases between the two ends. The CDR3 DNA sequence: TGCGCCAGCAGTCAATCGGTCACAAATAATTCACCCCTCCACTTT. Amino acids: CASSQSVTNNSPLHF.

The chain couples TRBV7-8 to TRBJ1-4; TRBD1 is a possible D gene (6 bases). Trimming took off 5 bases at V and 4 bases at J, with 11 bases between the two ends. The germline gives CDR1 SGHVS, CDR2 FQNEAQ. This CDR3 spans 14 amino acids. CDR3 in DNA: TGTGCCAGCAGCCAGGGACAACTTAATGAAAAACTGTTTTTT. It is translated as CASSQGQLNEKLFF.

This clone was picked up a small number of times. The V and J genes are TRBV30 and TRBJ2-1, with D maybe TRBD2 (6 bases). The CDR3 covers 13 residues. V was clipped by 4 bases and J by 6 bases, with 13 bases between them. Germline CDR1 and CDR2: GTSNPN and SVGIG (reference sequence). CDR3 loop: CAWNVGGSNEQFF. The CDR3 region has the DNA TGTGCCTGGAACGTTGGGGGGAGCAATGAGCAGTTCTTC.

This clone was seen a few times. This chain connects TRBV25-1 to TRBJ2-7; the D gene could be TRBD1 or TRBD2 (6 bases each). Germline values: CDR1 MGHDK, CDR2 SYGVNS. The CDR3 is 15 residues long. Trimming removed 2 bases at V and 3 bases at J, with 14 bases between. CDR3 DNA: TGTGCCAGCAGTGAAGGGAGGCAGGGGCTCTACGAGCAGTACTTC. Its translation: CASSEGRQGLYEQYF.

This clone was detected only a few times. The chain carries TRBV6-4 and TRBJ2-1; a possible D gene is TRBD1 (5 bases). This CDR3 has 15 residues. The V gene's germline CDR1 is MRHNA and CDR2 SNTAGT. Trimming cost V 3 bases and J 7 bases, with 16 bases left between them. Here the CDR3 reads CASSDRAGLWNEQFF. CDR3 in DNA: TGTGCCAGCAGTGATAGGGCAGGGCTTTGGAATGAGCAGTTCTTC.

This clone was observed a handful of times. Other DNA sequences of this sample code for an identical CDR3. The rearrangement links TRBV19 to TRBJ1-1; 7 nucleotides match TRBD1. CDR1 and CDR2 from the germline V gene are LNHDA and SQIVND (reference sequence). This CDR3 region has 13 residues. The V segment lost 5 bases and the J segment 0 bases; nucleotides outside the gene matches: 0. CDR3: CASSGTVNTEAFF. The CDR3 DNA is TGTGCCAGTAGTGGGACAGTGAACACTGAAGCTTTCTTT.

The chain combines TRBV21-1 with TRBJ2-7; TRBD2 is taken as the D call from the table, unchecked against the DNA. TRBV21-1 is marked as a pseudogene. The CDR3 contains 12 residues. For the CDR3, the DNA is TGTGCCAGCAGCAAAGGCGGCTACGAGCAGTACTTC. Protein: CASSKGGYEQYF.

This clone was observed a handful of times. The gene calls are TRBV7-3 and TRBJ1-1; D might be TRBD1 (6 bases). Germline-derived CDR1 and CDR2 are SGHTA and FQGTGA. Trimming took 4 bases from V and 5 from J, leaving 11 bases between them. The CDR3 runs to 13 residues. This chain's CDR3 is CASSSQGTTEAFF. The CDR3 region has the DNA TGTGCCAGCAGCTCTCAGGGGACGACTGAAGCTTTCTTT.

This clone was recorded a few times. The chain's CDR3 is CASSFRTPNTGELFF. The CDR3 DNA reads TGCGCCAGCAGCTTTAGAACCCCGAACACCGGGGAGCTGTTTTTT. The chain couples TRBV5-1 to TRBJ2-2; D is unclear. CDR3 size: 15 residues. Trimming removed 2 bases from V and 0 bases from J, with 8 bases in between. Germline CDR1 reads SGHRS; CDR2 reads YFSETQ.

This sequence joins TRBV30 and TRBJ2-7; D is perhaps TRBD1 (5 bases). The CDR3 extends over 14 amino acids. The V end lost 1 base, the J end lost 2 bases, and 12 bases lay between the germline ends. Germline CDR1 GTSNPN, CDR2 SVGIG (reference sequence). The CDR3 here is CAWSGSGFPYEQYF. In DNA, the CDR3 is TGTGCCTGGAGTGGGTCAGGGTTTCCCTACGAGCAGTACTTC.

This clone was seen a few times. V gene TRBV5-1 combines with J gene TRBJ1-1, with 9 bases aligning to TRBD1. The CDR3 is 15 amino acids. V was clipped by 4 bases and J by 1 base; unmatched bases: 5. The germline CDR1 and CDR2 sequences are SGHRS and YFSETQ. The CDR3 is CASSPGQGKNTEAFF. The CDR3 coding sequence is TGCGCCAGCAGCCCGGGACAGGGAAAGAACACTGAAGCTTTCTTT.

This clone showed up just a few times. V gene TRBV29-1 combines with J gene TRBJ1-2, with D perhaps matching TRBD1 (5 bases). Looked up from germline, CDR1 is SQVTM and CDR2 is ANQGSEA. The CDR3 consists of 12 residues. V dropped 3 bases and J dropped 7 bases, with 12 bases sitting between them. The CDR3 DNA is TGCAGCGTTGACCTGAGGGGTCGTGGCTACACCTTC. The encoded protein is CSVDLRGRGYTF.

The chain uses TRBV30 and TRBJ1-2; D call uncertain. The V and J ends lost 2 bases and 9 bases respectively, with 10 bases between them. CDR1 is GTSNPN, CDR2 SVGIG, per germline (reference sequence). The CDR3 contains 11 residues. The CDR3 nucleotides read TGTGCCTGGAGTCTTTCCGGCAGCTACACCTTC. It specifies CAWSLSGSYTF.

This clone was detected a few times. The V call is TRBV29-1, the J call TRBJ2-7; 13 nucleotides align to TRBD2. With 5 bases clipped from V and 0 bases from J, the junction kept 7 bases outside the gene matches. This CDR3 is 16 amino acids long. Germline CDR1 and CDR2: SQVTM and ANQGSEA. CDR3 protein: CSVSGLAGALSYEQYF. CDR3 bases: TGCAGCGTTTCAGGACTAGCGGGGGCCCTCTCCTACGAGCAGTACTTC.

The chain carries TRBV28 and TRBJ1-6; D is uncertain. The CDR3 consists of 12 residues. Trimming stripped 1 base from V and 10 bases from J, with 5 bases between. The germline gives CDR1 MDHEN, CDR2 SYDVKM. The CDR3 sequence is CASSLSQSPLHF. CDR3 DNA: TGTGCCAGCAGTTTATCTCAATCACCCCTCCACTTT.